Shown below are 15 T cell receptor beta chains from a single sample sequenced in a study of cytomegalovirus exposure and HLA in healthy donors. PCR amplification relied on 60 Vbeta primers (plus 13 Jbeta primers). Some clones are missing from TCRdb's copy, which holds only in-frame ones; the method was immunoSEQ multiplex PCR. This sample has about 160,000 clones, with roughly four fifths found just once. The source material was PBMCs. Receptor source: a woman under 30 in good health and CMV-seronegative.

The genes are TRBV5-4 and TRBJ1-2; weak D call: TRBD1 (6 bases). Germline V gene data show CDR1 as SGHNT and CDR2 as YYREEE (reference sequence). The CDR3 spans 14 residues. The germline V and J ends were trimmed by 4 bases and 2 bases, with 12 bases remaining between them. In DNA, the CDR3 is TGTGCCAGCAGCCGGACGGGGGGCAACTATGGCTACACCTTC. Amino acid sequence: CASSRTGGNYGYTF. Full variable domain (outside the CDR3, taken from reference TRBV5-4 and TRBJ1-2): ETGVTQSPTHLIKTRGQQVTLRCSSQSGHNTVSWYQQALGQGPQFIFQYYREEENGRGNFPPRFSGLQFPNYSSELNVNALELDDSALYLCASSRTGGNYGYTFGSGTRLTVV.

CDR3 loop: CASSFIGTGPYEQYF. The DNA for the CDR3 is TGTGCCAGCAGTTTCATCGGGACAGGACCCTACGAGCAGTACTTC. J is TRBJ2-7 and V is TRBV11-2; 8 bases match TRBD1. Germline V gives CDR1 SGHAT, CDR2 FQNNGV. The CDR3 sequence is 15 residues long. Trimming removed 6 bases from V and 2 bases from J; junction bases left unmatched: 9.

The rearrangement joins TRBV7-2 to TRBJ1-5; 7 bases are a match to TRBD1. The CDR3 spans 14 residues. After removal of 5 bases from V and 5 bases from J, the junction contained 6 bases not matched to a gene. In germline, CDR1 is SGHTA, CDR2 FQGNSA. CDR3 coding DNA: TGTGCCAGCAGCCCAACCCAGGGGGATCAGCCCCAGCATTTT. This sequence encodes CASSPTQGDQPQHF.

This sequence joins TRBV10-3 and TRBJ2-3, with a possible D match to TRBD2 (6 bases). Trimming cost V 2 bases and J 7 bases, with 10 bases left between them. Germline CDR1 and CDR2: ENHRY and SYGVKD. The CDR3 totals 13 residues. CDR3: CAISEGDLYTQYF. Here the CDR3 DNA reads TGTGCCATCAGTGAGGGGGACTTGTATACGCAGTATTTT.

The V call is TRBV18, the J call TRBJ1-5; D unresolved. Trimming took 1 base from V and 4 from J, leaving 11 bases between them. This CDR3 spans 15 amino acids. Germline values: CDR1 KGHSH, CDR2 LQKENI. The CDR3 nucleotides are TGTGCCAGCTCACCACGGAGCGGTGGAAATCAGCCCCAGCATTTT. Protein: CASSPRSGGNQPQHF.

V gene TRBV7-2 combines with J gene TRBJ1-2; D is undetermined. The CDR3 is 12 amino acids. CDR1 is SGHTA, CDR2 FQGNSA, per germline. V was cut by 5 bases and J by 2 bases, with 6 bases left in between. The DNA for the CDR3 is TGTGCCAGCAGCGCGGGCAACTATGGCTACACCTTC. Translation gives CASSAGNYGYTF.

This rearrangement joins TRBV6-1 to TRBJ1-2; D may be TRBD1 (6 bases). Germline loops: CDR1 MNHNS, CDR2 SASEGT. V was cut by 3 bases and J by 4 bases, with 21 bases left in between. The CDR3 covers 17 residues. CDR3 coding DNA: TGTGCCAGCAGTGATCAGTCCGCGCAGGGGTTTGGCTATGGCTACACCTTC. This gives the protein CASSDQSAQGFGYGYTF.

This chain links TRBV28 with TRBJ2-7; tentative D call: TRBD2 (5 bases). CDR1 and CDR2 from the germline V gene are MDHEN and SYDVKM. V was shortened by 1 base and J by 5 bases, with 12 bases between the two germline ends. CDR3 length: 14 residues. This chain's CDR3 is CASSLSPSSDEQYF. Written as DNA, the CDR3 is TGTGCCAGCAGTTTATCGCCTAGTAGCGACGAGCAGTACTTC.

The rearrangement links TRBV7-6 to TRBJ2-1, with unresolved D. Germline V gives CDR1 SGHVS, CDR2 FNYEAQ. V was clipped by 2 bases and J by 9 bases, with 11 bases between them. The CDR3 has 13 residues. The CDR3 reads CASSLKVSGEQFF. CDR3 nucleotides: TGTGCCAGCAGCTTAAAGGTGTCGGGTGAGCAGTTCTTC.

The chain uses TRBV19 and TRBJ2-4, with 9 bases identical to TRBD2. The length of the CDR3 is 17 residues. With 4 bases clipped from V and 4 bases from J, the junction kept 11 bases outside the gene matches. Per germline, CDR1 LNHDA and CDR2 SQIVND (reference sequence). CDR3: CASSKGSGGIAKNIQYF. CDR3 DNA: TGTGCCAGTAGTAAAGGAAGCGGGGGGATAGCGAAAAACATTCAGTACTTC.

The chain recombines TRBV5-1 with TRBJ2-1; 8 nucleotides agree with TRBD1. The germline gives CDR1 SGHRS, CDR2 YFSETQ. The CDR3 has 16 residues. Unmatched junction bases numbered 6, after V lost 3 bases and J lost 1 base. CDR3 coding DNA: TGCGCCAGCAGCTGGCAGGGGGCGAAGTCCTACAATGAGCAGTTCTTC. It specifies CASSWQGAKSYNEQFF.

CDR3 region: CATSREARGWGSPTYGYTF. The CDR3, as DNA: TGTGCCACCAGCAGAGAAGCCCGGGGATGGGGAAGCCCCACCTATGGCTACACCTTC. The V gene is TRBV15, the J gene TRBJ1-2; D is unclear. Germline V CDR1 and CDR2: LNHNV, YYDKDF (reference sequence). This CDR3 spans 19 amino acids. V was clipped by 0 bases and J by 4 bases, with 24 bases between them.

The rearrangement uses TRBV4-1 and TRBJ2-1, with a possible D match to TRBD1 (6 bases). This CDR3 spans 16 amino acids. V was cut by 5 bases and J by 0 bases, with 14 bases left in between. Germline assignment: CDR1 MGHRA and CDR2 YSYEKL. CDR3 sequence reads: CASSTRQASSYNEQFF. CDR3 DNA sequence: TGCGCCAGCAGCACTCGACAGGCGAGCTCCTACAATGAGCAGTTCTTC.

This chain uses TRBV30 with TRBJ1-1, with TRBD1 as a possible D gene (6 bases). V lost 1 base to trimming and J lost 11 bases, with 11 bases between them. CDR1 is GTSNPN, CDR2 SVGIG, per germline (reference sequence). The CDR3 runs 11 residues. CDR3 residues: CAWSGQAAAFF. The CDR3, as DNA: TGTGCCTGGAGTGGACAGGCCGCGGCTTTCTTT.

The chain couples TRBV5-6 to TRBJ2-7; 8 bases map to TRBD2. V shed 2 bases and J 4 bases; nucleotides not matched to a gene: 11. The germline V gene has CDR1 SGHDT and CDR2 YYEEEE. The CDR3 is 16 residues long. The chain's CDR3 is CASSFSPGGRGYEQYF. In DNA form, the CDR3 reads TGTGCCAGCAGCTTTTCTCCGGGAGGGAGGGGTTACGAGCAGTACTTC. Full variable domain (rest looked up from reference TRBV5-6 and TRBJ2-7): DAGVTQSPTHLIKTRGQQVTLRCSPKSGHDTVSWYQQALGQGPQFIFQYYEEEERQRGNFPDRFSGHQFPNYSSELNVNALLLGDSALYLCASSFSPGGRGYEQYFGPGTRLTVT.